This T cell receptor beta chain stems from a study of beta chain features in type 1 diabetes. General study results and limits: Type 1 diabetes patients showed a moderate but significant shortening of TCRB CDR3s in all four CD4+ subsets.

About this clone: Its antigen is currently unknown.

The CDR3 sequence is 17 residues long. Looked up from germline, CDR1 is LNHDA and CDR2 is SQIVND (reference sequence). V lost 2 bases to trimming and J lost 6 bases; unmatched junction nucleotides: 12. Reverse transcribing all isolated RNA meant expressed TCRB transcripts were sequenced. TCRdb's table, derived via immunoSEQ multiplex PCR, lists solely in-frame clones and lacks some. Of approximately 26,000 clones in the sample, about 61% were seen once. The sequenced sample consisted of Tregs from blood. The chain uses TRBV19 and TRBJ2-1, with 8 bases identical to TRBD2. The TCR sequence derives from a woman in her 30s with type 1 diabetes. The CDR3, as DNA: TGTGCCAGTAGTATATCGACCGGGACTAGGCAATCCAATGAGCAGTTCTTC. Its protein is CASSISTGTRQSNEQFF.